The sequence of this TCR beta chain was determined in a study of blood T cell repertoires in COVID-19. Study-level information: Specimens from acute and convalescent COVID-19 originated in the United States, Italy and Spain. T cells, B-cell-depleted T cells, or PBMCs provided the cDNA or gDNA that served as material.

J lost 12 bases, V lost 1 base, and 5 bases had no gene match. The CDR3 sequence is 13 residues long. CDR1 LNHNV and CDR2 YYDKDF come from the germline V gene (reference sequence). How the authors handled the data: From reference gene primer amplification, estimates of nucleated cell counts were derived. The protocol was immunoSEQ multiplex PCR, while the TCRdb copy is restricted to in-frame clones and leaves out a portion. V and J calls and clone size are copied from that table; D and trimming were computed from the DNA. The sample gives 250,000 or so clones, 86% of which show up once; roughly 8% is in the top ten.

This chain connects TRBV15 to TRBJ2-7; 11 positions agree with TRBD1. This TCR came from a middle-aged man with active or convalescent COVID-19. The sequencing input was peripheral blood. This CDR3 reads CATSRGTGGSLYF. Written as DNA, the CDR3 is TGTGCCACCAGCAGAGGGACAGGGGGCTCCCTGTACTTC.